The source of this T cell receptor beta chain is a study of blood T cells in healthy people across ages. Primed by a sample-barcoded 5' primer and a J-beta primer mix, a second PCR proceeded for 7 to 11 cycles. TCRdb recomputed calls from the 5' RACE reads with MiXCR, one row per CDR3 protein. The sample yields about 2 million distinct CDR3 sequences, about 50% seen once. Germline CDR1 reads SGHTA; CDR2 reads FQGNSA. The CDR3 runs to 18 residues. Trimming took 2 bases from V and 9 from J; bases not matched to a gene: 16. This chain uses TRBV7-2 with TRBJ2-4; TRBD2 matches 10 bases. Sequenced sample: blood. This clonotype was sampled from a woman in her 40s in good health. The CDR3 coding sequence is TGTGCCAGCAGCTTATGGGGTCTAGCGGGGGAAGATCGGCGCATTCAGTACTTC. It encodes CASSLWGLAGEDRRIQYF.